This T cell receptor (beta chain) was recovered during a study of immune evolution from preneoplasia to lung adenocarcinoma. Whole-study context: HLA loss of heterozygosity: about 7% AIS, roughly 15% MIA, about 31% ADC, none AAH.

Using immunoSEQ multiplex PCR, the repertoire was profiled, and TCRdb retains in-frame clones only, with some absent. The sample records around 39,000 clones, 74% being singletons. Study-wide findings and caveats: From normal lung to invasive adenocarcinoma, top clone frequencies appeared to decrease.

Germline lookup yields CDR1 SGDLS and CDR2 YYNGEE. This CDR3 is built from 14 residues. Trimming took 0 bases from V and 7 from J; bases not matched to a gene: 5. As regards this clone: The antigen is not known.

The sequenced sample consisted of FFPE invasive lung adenocarcinoma tissue. The sequence was collected from a person aged 55 to 75 with lung adenocarcinoma. This chain links TRBV9 with TRBJ1-2; 8 bases fit TRBD1. CDR3 bases: TGTGCCAGCAGCGTAGGACAGGGGATAGGTGGCTACACCTTC. Protein sequence: CASSVGQGIGGYTF.